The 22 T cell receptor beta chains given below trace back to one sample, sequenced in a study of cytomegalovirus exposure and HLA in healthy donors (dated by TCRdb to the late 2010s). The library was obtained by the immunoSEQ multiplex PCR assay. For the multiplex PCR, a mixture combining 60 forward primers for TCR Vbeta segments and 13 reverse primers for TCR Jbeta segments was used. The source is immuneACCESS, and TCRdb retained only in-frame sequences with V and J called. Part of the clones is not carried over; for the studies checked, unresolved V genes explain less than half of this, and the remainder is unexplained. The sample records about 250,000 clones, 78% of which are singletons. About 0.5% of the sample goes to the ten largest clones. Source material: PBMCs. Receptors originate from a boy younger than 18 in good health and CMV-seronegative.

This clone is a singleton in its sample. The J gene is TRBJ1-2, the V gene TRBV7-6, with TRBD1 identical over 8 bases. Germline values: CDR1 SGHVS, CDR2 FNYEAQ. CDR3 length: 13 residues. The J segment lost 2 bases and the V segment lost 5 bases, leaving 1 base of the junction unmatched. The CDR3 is CASSRTGNYGYTF. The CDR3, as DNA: TGTGCCAGCAGCCGGACAGGGAACTATGGCTACACCTTC.

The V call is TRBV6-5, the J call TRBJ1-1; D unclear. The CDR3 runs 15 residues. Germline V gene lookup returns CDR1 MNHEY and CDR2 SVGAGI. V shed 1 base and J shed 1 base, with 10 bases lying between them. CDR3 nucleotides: TGTGCCAGCAGTTACTTAGTCGGAGGGAACACTGAAGCTTTCTTT. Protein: CASSYLVGGNTEAFF.

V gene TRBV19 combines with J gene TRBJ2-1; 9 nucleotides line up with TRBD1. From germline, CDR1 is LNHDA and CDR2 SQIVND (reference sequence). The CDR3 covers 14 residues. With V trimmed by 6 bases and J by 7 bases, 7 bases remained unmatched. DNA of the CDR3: TGTGCCAGTAGGCCCCCGGGACAGGGAAATGAGCAGTTCTTC. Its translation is CASRPPGQGNEQFF.

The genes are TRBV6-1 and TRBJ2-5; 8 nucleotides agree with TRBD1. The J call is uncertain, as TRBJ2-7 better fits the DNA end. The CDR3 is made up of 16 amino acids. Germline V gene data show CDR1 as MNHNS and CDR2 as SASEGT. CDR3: CASSGAGTGEGYEQYF. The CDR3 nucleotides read TGTGCCAGCAGTGGGGCCGGGACAGGAGAAGGCTACGAGCAGTACTTC.

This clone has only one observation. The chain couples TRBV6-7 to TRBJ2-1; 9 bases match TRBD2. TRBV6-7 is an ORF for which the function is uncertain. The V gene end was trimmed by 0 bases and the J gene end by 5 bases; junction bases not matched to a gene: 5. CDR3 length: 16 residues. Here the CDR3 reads CASSYSRLAGHNEQFF. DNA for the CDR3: TGTGCCAGCAGTTACTCGCGGCTAGCGGGGCACAATGAGCAGTTCTTC.

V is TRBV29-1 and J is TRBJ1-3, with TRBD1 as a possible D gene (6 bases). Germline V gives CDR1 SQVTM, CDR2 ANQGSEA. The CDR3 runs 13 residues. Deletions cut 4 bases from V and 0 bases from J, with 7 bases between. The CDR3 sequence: CSVGQVSGNTIYF. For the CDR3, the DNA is TGCAGCGTTGGACAGGTCTCTGGAAACACCATATATTTT.

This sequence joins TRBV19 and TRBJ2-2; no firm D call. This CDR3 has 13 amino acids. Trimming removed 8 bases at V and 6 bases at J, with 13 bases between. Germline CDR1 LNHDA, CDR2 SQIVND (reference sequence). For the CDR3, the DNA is TGTGCCAGTTGTGGAACGGCGGCCGGGGAGCTGTTTTTT. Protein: CASCGTAAGELFF.

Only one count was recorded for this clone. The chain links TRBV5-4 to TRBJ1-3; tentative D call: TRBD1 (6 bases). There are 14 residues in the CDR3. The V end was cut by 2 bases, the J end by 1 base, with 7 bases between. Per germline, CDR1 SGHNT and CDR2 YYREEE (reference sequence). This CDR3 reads CASSLGQSGNTIYF. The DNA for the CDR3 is TGTGCCAGCAGCTTAGGACAGTCTGGAAACACCATATATTTT.

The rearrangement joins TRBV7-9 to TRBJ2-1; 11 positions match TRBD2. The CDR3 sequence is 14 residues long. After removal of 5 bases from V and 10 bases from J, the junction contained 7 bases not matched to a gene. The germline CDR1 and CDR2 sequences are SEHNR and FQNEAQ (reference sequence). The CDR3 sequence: CASSRTSGRGEQFF. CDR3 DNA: TGTGCCAGCAGCCGGACTAGCGGGCGGGGGGAGCAGTTCTTC.

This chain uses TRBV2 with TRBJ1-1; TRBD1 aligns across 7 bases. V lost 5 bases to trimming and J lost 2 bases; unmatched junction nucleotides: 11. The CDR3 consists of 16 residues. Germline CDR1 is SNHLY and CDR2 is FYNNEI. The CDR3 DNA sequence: TGTGCCAGCAGTCTCAGAGGGGGACAGTCAAACACTGAAGCTTTCTTT. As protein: CASSLRGGQSNTEAFF.

The CDR3 coding sequence is TGTGCCTGGAGTGGAGGGGGCACTGAAGCTTTCTTT. Amino acid sequence: CAWSGGGTEAFF. The rearrangement joins TRBV30 to TRBJ1-1; a weak D match, TRBD1 (6 bases). This CDR3 region has 12 residues. Germline-derived CDR1 and CDR2 are GTSNPN and SVGIG (reference sequence). V was trimmed by 1 base and J by 4 bases, leaving 7 bases between them.

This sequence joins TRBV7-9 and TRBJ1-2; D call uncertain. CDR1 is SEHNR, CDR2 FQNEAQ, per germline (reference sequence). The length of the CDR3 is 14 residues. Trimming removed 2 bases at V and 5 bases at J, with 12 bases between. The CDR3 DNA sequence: TGTGCCAGCAGCTTACAGGCCCTCCTGTATGGCTACACCTTC. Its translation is CASSLQALLYGYTF.

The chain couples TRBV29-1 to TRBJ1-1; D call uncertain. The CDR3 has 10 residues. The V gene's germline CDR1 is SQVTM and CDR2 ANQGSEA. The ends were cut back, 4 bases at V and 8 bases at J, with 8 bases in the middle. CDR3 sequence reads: CSVVGNEAFF. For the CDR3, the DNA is TGCAGCGTTGTCGGGAACGAAGCTTTCTTT.

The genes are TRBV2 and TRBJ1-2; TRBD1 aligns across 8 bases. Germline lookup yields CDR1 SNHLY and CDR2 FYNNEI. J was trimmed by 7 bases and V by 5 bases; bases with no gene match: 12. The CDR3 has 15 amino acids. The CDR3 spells CASSITRTGSFGYTF. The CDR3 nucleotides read TGTGCCAGCAGTATAACACGGACAGGGTCTTTTGGCTACACCTTC. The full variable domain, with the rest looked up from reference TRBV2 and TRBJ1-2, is EPEVTQTPSHQVTQMGQEVILRCVPISNHLYFYWYRQILGQKVEFLVSFYNNEISEKSEIFDDQFSVERPDGSNFTLKIRSTKLEDSAMYFCASSITRTGSFGYTFGSGTRLTVV.

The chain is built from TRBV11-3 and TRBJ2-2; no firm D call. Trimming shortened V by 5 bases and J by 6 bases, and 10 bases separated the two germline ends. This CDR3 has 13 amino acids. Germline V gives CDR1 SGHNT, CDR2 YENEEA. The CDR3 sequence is CASSPSLAGELFF. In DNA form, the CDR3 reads TGTGCCAGCAGCCCGTCGTTAGCCGGGGAGCTGTTTTTT. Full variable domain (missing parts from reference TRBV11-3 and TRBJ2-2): EAGVVQSPRYKIIEKKQPVAFWCNPISGHNTLYWYLQNLGQGPELLIRYENEEAVDDSQLPKDRFSAERLKGVDSTLKIQPAELGDSAVYLCASSPSLAGELFFGEGSRLTVL.

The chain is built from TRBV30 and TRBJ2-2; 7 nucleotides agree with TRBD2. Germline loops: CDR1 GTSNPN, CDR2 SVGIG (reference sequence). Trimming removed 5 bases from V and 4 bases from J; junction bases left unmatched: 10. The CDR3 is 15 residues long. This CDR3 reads CAWDRDYDITGELFF. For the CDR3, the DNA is TGTGCCTGGGACCGGGACTACGATATCACCGGGGAGCTGTTTTTT. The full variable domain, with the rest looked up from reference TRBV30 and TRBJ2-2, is SQTIHQWPATLVQPVGSPLSLECTVEGTSNPNLYWYRQAAGRGLQLLFYSVGIGQISSEVPQNLSASRPQDRQFILSSKKLLLSDSGFYLCAWDRDYDITGELFFGEGSRLTVL.

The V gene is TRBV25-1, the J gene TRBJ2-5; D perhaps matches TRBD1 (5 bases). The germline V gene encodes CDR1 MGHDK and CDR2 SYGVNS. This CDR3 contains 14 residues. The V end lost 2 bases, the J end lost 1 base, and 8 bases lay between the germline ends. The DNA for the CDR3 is TGTGCCAGCAGTGAAATGGGGCTCCAAGAGACCCAGTACTTC. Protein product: CASSEMGLQETQYF. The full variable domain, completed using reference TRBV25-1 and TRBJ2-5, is EADIYQTPRYLVIGTGKKITLECSQTMGHDKMYWYQQDPGMELHLIHYSYGVNSTEKGDLSSESTVSRIRTEHFPLTLESARPSHTSQYLCASSEMGLQETQYFGPGTRLLVL.

The CDR3 sequence is CASSSTGFTGELFF. The CDR3 nucleotides read TGTGCCAGCAGCTCGACAGGGTTCACCGGGGAGCTGTTTTTT. The chain recombines TRBV7-6 with TRBJ2-2; 7 positions agree with TRBD1. CDR1 is SGHVS and CDR2 is FNYEAQ in the germline V gene. The V segment lost 4 bases and the J segment 4 bases; nucleotides outside the gene matches: 3. The CDR3 consists of 14 residues.

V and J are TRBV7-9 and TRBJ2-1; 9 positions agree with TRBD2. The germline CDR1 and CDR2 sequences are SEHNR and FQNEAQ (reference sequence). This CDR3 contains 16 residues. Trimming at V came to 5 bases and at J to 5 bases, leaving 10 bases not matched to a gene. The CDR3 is CASSTIAGELDNEQFF. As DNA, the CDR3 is TGTGCCAGCAGCACTATAGCGGGAGAGCTTGACAATGAGCAGTTCTTC.

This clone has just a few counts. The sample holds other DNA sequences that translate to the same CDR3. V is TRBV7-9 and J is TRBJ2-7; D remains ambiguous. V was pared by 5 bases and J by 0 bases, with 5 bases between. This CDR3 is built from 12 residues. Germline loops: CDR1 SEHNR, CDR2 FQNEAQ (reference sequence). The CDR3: CASSRSSYEQYF. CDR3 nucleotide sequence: TGTGCCAGCAGCCGGAGCTCCTACGAGCAGTACTTC.

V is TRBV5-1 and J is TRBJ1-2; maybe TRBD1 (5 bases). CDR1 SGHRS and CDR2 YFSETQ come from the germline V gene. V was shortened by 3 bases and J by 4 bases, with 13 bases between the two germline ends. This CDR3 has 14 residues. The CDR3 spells CASSWGTFFYGYTF. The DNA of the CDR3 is TGCGCCAGCAGCTGGGGCACATTTTTCTATGGCTACACCTTC.

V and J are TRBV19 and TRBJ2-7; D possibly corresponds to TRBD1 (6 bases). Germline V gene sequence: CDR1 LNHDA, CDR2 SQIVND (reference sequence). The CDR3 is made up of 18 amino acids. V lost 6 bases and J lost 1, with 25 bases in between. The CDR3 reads CASSNYRDPLVPSYEQYF. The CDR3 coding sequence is TGTGCCAGTAGCAACTACAGGGACCCCTTGGTTCCTTCCTACGAGCAGTACTTC.